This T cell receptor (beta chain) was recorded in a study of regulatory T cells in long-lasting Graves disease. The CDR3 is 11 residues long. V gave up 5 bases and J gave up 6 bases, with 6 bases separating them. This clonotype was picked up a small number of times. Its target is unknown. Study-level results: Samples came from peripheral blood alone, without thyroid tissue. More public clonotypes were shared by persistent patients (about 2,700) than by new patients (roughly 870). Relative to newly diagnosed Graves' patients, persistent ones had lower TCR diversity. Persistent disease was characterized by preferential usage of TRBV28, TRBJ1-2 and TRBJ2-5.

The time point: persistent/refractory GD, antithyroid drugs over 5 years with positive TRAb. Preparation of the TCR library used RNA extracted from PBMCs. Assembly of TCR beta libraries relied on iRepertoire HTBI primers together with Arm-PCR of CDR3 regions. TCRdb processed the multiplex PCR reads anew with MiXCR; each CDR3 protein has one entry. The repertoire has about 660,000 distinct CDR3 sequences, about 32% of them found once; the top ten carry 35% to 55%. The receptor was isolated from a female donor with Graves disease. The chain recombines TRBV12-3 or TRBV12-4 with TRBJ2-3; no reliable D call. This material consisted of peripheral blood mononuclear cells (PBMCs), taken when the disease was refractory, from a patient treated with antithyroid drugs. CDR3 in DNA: TGTGCCAGCAGTATGAGGGATACGCAGTATTTT. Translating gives CASSMRDTQYF.